This T cell receptor (beta chain) was sequenced in a study of blood T cell repertoires in COVID-19. The overall study: The origin of the acute and convalescent COVID-19 samples was the United States, Italy and Spain. In each case, the material was cDNA or gDNA derived from T cells, B-cell-depleted T cells, or PBMCs.

The V end lost 0 bases, the J end lost 9 bases, and 7 bases lay between the germline ends. Germline CDR1 is SGDLS and CDR2 is YYNGEE. This CDR3 spans 11 amino acids. The protocol was immunoSEQ multiplex PCR, while the TCRdb copy is restricted to in-frame clones and leaves out a portion. The top ten hold around 2.9% of the sample, which has 250,000 to 300,000 clones, 81% seen once. This chain joins TRBV9 and TRBJ2-7, with D perhaps TRBD1 (5 bases). The specimen was peripheral blood. This receptor was identified in a woman aged 55-75 years with active or convalescent COVID-19. CDR3 DNA sequence: TGTGCCAGCAGCGTAGCAACAGGGCAGTACTTC. Translated, it gives CASSVATGQYF.